This TCR beta chain was found in a study of T cell responses to AZD1222 COVID-19 vaccine. The table came from immunoSEQ multiplex PCR; TCRdb's copy has only in-frame clones and leaves some out. The sample holds about 120,000 clones, 86% seen once. General observations from the study: Of spike-specific TCRs, nearly half reportedly target regions left unmutated in variants. Donor demographics were predominantly white British with a female majority; clonal diversity may be underestimated. The study sampled repertoires only after the peak T cell response.

The germline CDR1 and CDR2 sequences are SGHTA and FQGNSA. Deletions cut 2 bases from V and 10 bases from J, with 9 bases between. This CDR3 contains 13 residues. On this clone itself: Its antigen is as yet unknown.

This sequence was found in an adult in good health. This material consisted of peripheral blood, taken on day 0 of AZD1222 vaccination. This rearrangement joins TRBV7-2 to TRBJ1-6; D not resolved. This CDR3 is CASSLSGNSPLHF. For the CDR3, the DNA is TGTGCCAGCAGCTTATCCGGGAACTCACCCCTCCACTTT.